These T cell receptor beta chains were read from a single sample in a study of T cells in pancreatic ductal adenocarcinoma. Assay used: immunoSEQ multiplex PCR; TCRdb lists only in-frame clones, some missing. The sample has 25,000 to 35,000 clones, roughly nine tenths seen once. Sequenced: PBMCs. These TCRs come from a human donor with pancreatic ductal adenocarcinoma. Both conserved end residues are part of each CDR3. A D gene is named only where the DNA matches it firmly. Some rows mark clone size as missing; the rest say once, few, many or name a class of expanded clone.

CDR3aa,CDR3nt,d_gene,v_gene,j_gene,abundance
CASSYYPYFTDTQYF,TGTGCCAGCAGTTACTACCCCTATTTTACAGATACGCAGTATTTT,.,TRBV6-5,TRBJ2-3,.
CASSLRDRGNQPQHF,TGTGCCAGCAGCTTAAGGGACAGGGGCAATCAGCCCCAGCATTTT,TRBD1,TRBV7-8,TRBJ1-5,.
CASSFRKGSTYEQYF,TGTGCCAGCAGTTTCAGGAAAGGCAGTACCTACGAGCAGTACTTC,.,TRBV28,TRBJ2-7,once
CASSLPRDRGLSTNEKLFF,TGTGCCAGCAGCTTACCGCGCGACAGGGGCCTGTCAACTAATGAAAAACTGTTTTTT,TRBD1,TRBV7-8,TRBJ1-4,.
CAITDPEGRDTQYF,TGTGCCATCACTGACCCGGAAGGGCGAGATACGCAGTATTTT,.,TRBV10-3,TRBJ2-3,.
CASTSSTAPGGELFF,TGCGCCAGCACTTCCTCGACAGCCCCGGGGGGCGAACTGTTTTTT,.,TRBV5-1,TRBJ1-4,.
CASSSLPGRGSQETQYF,TGTGCCAGTAGCTCCCTTCCAGGCAGGGGGAGCCAAGAGACCCAGTACTTC,TRBD1,TRBV19,TRBJ2-5,.
CASSLSGQGGYNEQFF,TGTGCCAGCAGCTTATCGGGACAGGGTGGCTACAATGAGCAGTTCTTC,TRBD1,TRBV5-4,TRBJ2-1,.
CASRVHKHSNQPQHF,TGTGCCAGCAGGGTTCACAAGCATAGCAATCAGCCCCAGCATTTT,.,TRBV6-5,TRBJ1-5,.
CASSPPQDRVYGYTF,TGTGCCAGCTCACCACCCCAGGACAGGGTGTATGGCTACACCTTC,TRBD1,TRBV18,TRBJ1-2,.